Shown below are 23 T cell receptor beta chains from a single sample sequenced in a study of cytomegalovirus exposure and HLA in healthy donors. In the PCR, 60 Vbeta and 13 Jbeta primers were used. Sequencing was performed with immunoSEQ multiplex PCR; in TCRdb, only in-frame clones are kept and a portion is missing. The table has over 200,000 clones, 80% to 90% seen once. The source material was PBMCs. The receptors derive from a woman younger than 30 in good health and CMV-seronegative.

This clone is classed as medium-sized. The chain recombines TRBV11-3 with TRBJ2-1, with 9 positions matching TRBD2. Germline assignment: CDR1 SGHNT and CDR2 YENEEA. Germline trimming cut 0 bases from V and 4 bases from J; bases unmatched to any gene: 10. CDR3 length: 18 amino acids. The CDR3 DNA follows: TGTGCCAGCAGCTTAGATGGCTTGGCGGGGGGGGGATACAATGAGCAGTTCTTC. Encoded protein: CASSLDGLAGGGYNEQFF.

The V and J genes are TRBV7-9 and TRBJ1-4; D is possibly TRBD1 (6 bases). The V end lost 3 bases, the J end lost 6 bases, and 8 bases lay between the germline ends. The CDR3 extends over 13 amino acids. CDR1 is SEHNR, CDR2 FQNEAQ, per germline (reference sequence). This CDR3 reads CASSLGADEKLFF. DNA of the CDR3: TGTGCCAGCAGCTTGGGGGCGGATGAAAAACTGTTTTTT.

The genes are TRBV7-9 and TRBJ1-2, with TRBD1 matching over 8 bases. After removal of 5 bases from V and 4 bases from J, the junction contained 15 bases not matched to a gene. Germline CDR1 reads SEHNR; CDR2 reads FQNEAQ (reference sequence). This CDR3 spans 17 amino acids. The CDR3 is CASSGSVTGEESYGYTF. CDR3 coding DNA: TGTGCCAGCAGCGGAAGTGTGACAGGGGAAGAGAGCTATGGCTACACCTTC.

This clone was seen a few times. The CDR3 loop is CAWSGQVGNIQYF. Written as DNA, the CDR3 is TGTGCCTGGAGCGGACAGGTGGGAAACATTCAGTACTTC. The chain combines TRBV30 with TRBJ2-4; 7 bases map to TRBD1. V shed 3 bases, J shed 6 bases, and the junction held 5 bases outside the gene matches. The CDR3 extends over 13 amino acids. Germline CDR1 is GTSNPN and CDR2 is SVGIG (reference sequence).

V gene TRBV5-1 combines with J gene TRBJ2-3, with 11 bases identical to TRBD2. The germline CDR1 and CDR2 sequences are SGHRS and YFSETQ. The CDR3 is made up of 19 amino acids. V was pared by 4 bases and J by 0 bases, with 13 bases of the junction left unmatched. The CDR3 DNA is TGCGCCAGCAGCCGAACAAAATCGACTAGCGGGGCTAGCACAGATACGCAGTATTTT. This codes for CASSRTKSTSGASTDTQYF.

The genes are TRBV7-2 and TRBJ2-4; 8 bases are a match to TRBD2. With 5 bases clipped from V and 6 bases from J, the junction kept 15 bases outside the gene matches. Germline-derived CDR1 and CDR2 are SGHTA and FQGNSA. The CDR3 consists of 17 residues. CDR3 DNA: TGTGCCAGCAGCCCCGTGGGGACGGGGGGGCTGGGAAACATTCAGTACTTC. This sequence encodes CASSPVGTGGLGNIQYF. Full variable domain (outside the CDR3, taken from reference TRBV7-2 and TRBJ2-4): GAGVSQSPSNKVTEKGKDVELRCDPISGHTALYWYRQSLGQGLEFLIYFQGNSAPDKSGLPSDRFSAERTGGSVSTLTIQRTQQEDSAVYLCASSPVGTGGLGNIQYFGAGTRLSVL.

This clone occurred a few times. The chain has TRBV20-1 and TRBJ2-1; 11 bases map to TRBD2. This CDR3 comprises 11 residues. CDR1 DFQATT and CDR2 SNEGSKA come from the germline V gene (reference sequence). Germline trimming cut 4 bases from V and 10 bases from J; bases unmatched to any gene: 0. The CDR3 protein is CSATSGGEQFF. CDR3 nucleotides: TGCAGTGCTACTAGCGGGGGGGAGCAGTTCTTC.

The V gene is TRBV4-3, the J gene TRBJ1-2; D unresolved. Germline V gives CDR1 LGHNA, CDR2 YSLEER. The CDR3 totals 14 residues. The V gene lost 4 bases and the J gene lost 1 base, with 10 bases spanning the gap. CDR3 amino acids: CASSRSYSNYGYTF. The CDR3 nucleotides are TGCGCCAGCAGCCGAAGTTACAGTAACTATGGCTACACCTTC.

The chain employs TRBV7-6 and TRBJ2-6; D might be TRBD1 (5 bases). CDR3 length: 17 amino acids. The V gene lost 3 bases and the J gene lost 1 base, with 13 bases spanning the gap. CDR1 and CDR2 (germline): SGHVS, FNYEAQ. CDR3 protein: CASSFFPGLSGANVLTF. CDR3 bases: TGTGCCAGCAGCTTTTTCCCAGGGTTGTCTGGGGCCAACGTCCTGACTTTC. Using reference TRBV7-6 and TRBJ2-6 for the parts outside the CDR3, the full variable domain is GAGVSQSPRYKVTKRGQDVALRCDPISGHVSLYWYRQALGQGPEFLTYFNYEAQQDKSGLPNDRFSAERPEGSISTLTIQRTEQRDSAMYRCASSFFPGLSGANVLTFGAGSRLTVL.

V is TRBV4-1 and J is TRBJ2-1, with 11 bases identical to TRBD2. The V gene's germline CDR1 is MGHRA and CDR2 YSYEKL. V was pared by 7 bases and J by 7 bases, with 12 bases of the junction left unmatched. This CDR3 has 16 residues. Written as DNA, the CDR3 is TGCGCCAGCACCCACTTTAGCGGGAGGGCCTGGAATGAGCAGTTCTTC. Translated: CASTHFSGRAWNEQFF.

The table lists this clone with a count of one. V is TRBV19 and J is TRBJ2-4, with TRBD1 matching over 7 bases. Germline loops: CDR1 LNHDA, CDR2 SQIVND (reference sequence). This CDR3 contains 17 residues. Losses at the gene ends were 3 bases for V and 0 bases for J; bases not matched to a gene: 8. The chain's CDR3 is CASSIFSGQIAKNIQYF. CDR3 in DNA: TGTGCCAGTAGTATTTTTTCGGGACAGATAGCCAAAAACATTCAGTACTTC.

V and J are TRBV18 and TRBJ1-5; 7 bases align to TRBD1. Germline V gene data show CDR1 as KGHSH and CDR2 as LQKENI. The CDR3 contains 14 residues. V lost 5 bases to trimming and J lost 7 bases; unmatched junction nucleotides: 8. In DNA form, the CDR3 reads TGTGCCAGCTCAGCCGACAGGGCTCGACAGCCCCAGCATTTT. This codes for CASSADRARQPQHF.

A word on this clone: This CDR3 is also generated by other DNA sequences in the sample. The rearrangement links TRBV10-3 to TRBJ2-1; 10 positions agree with TRBD2. V dropped 10 bases and J dropped 4; count of bases not matched to a gene: 4. CDR3 length: 13 residues. Per the germline V gene, CDR1 is ENHRY and CDR2 is SYGVKD. The CDR3 DNA reads TGTGCCACCGGACTAGCGGTTTACAATGAGCAGTTCTTC. It is translated as CATGLAVYNEQFF.

V usage is TRBV29-1 and J usage is TRBJ2-7; 8 positions agree with TRBD1. Germline-derived CDR1 and CDR2 are SQVTM and ANQGSEA. V dropped 6 bases and J dropped 0; count of bases not matched to a gene: 10. The CDR3 has 15 residues. The CDR3 region is CSVKSWTGSSYEQYF. The CDR3 DNA is TGCAGCGTGAAATCCTGGACAGGGAGCTCCTACGAGCAGTACTTC.

V usage is TRBV4-3 and J usage is TRBJ1-3; tentative D call: TRBD1 (5 bases). CDR1 and CDR2 (germline): LGHNA, YSLEER. This CDR3 is built from 17 residues. Trimming stripped 0 bases from V and 0 bases from J, with 12 bases between. The CDR3 nucleotides read TGCGCCAGCAGCCAAGATTTGGGGGGGTACTCTGGAAACACCATATATTTT. This codes for CASSQDLGGYSGNTIYF.

The genes are TRBV27 and TRBJ1-2; TRBD1 aligns across 8 bases. After removal of 10 bases from V and 8 bases from J, the junction contained 9 bases not matched to a gene. This CDR3 contains 12 residues. The germline V gene has CDR1 MNHEY and CDR2 SMNVEV (reference sequence). The CDR3, as DNA: TGTGCCACCTCGTCAGGGGGCGAAGGCTACACCTTC. Amino acid sequence: CATSSGGEGYTF.

V gene TRBV10-3 combines with J gene TRBJ2-7; perhaps TRBD1 as D (6 bases). V lost 2 bases, J lost 7 bases, and 9 bases lay in between. Germline V gives CDR1 ENHRY, CDR2 SYGVKD. The CDR3 totals 12 residues. Here the CDR3 reads CAISEGGREQYF. The DNA for the CDR3 is TGTGCCATCAGTGAGGGGGGCCGGGAGCAGTACTTC.

The chain carries TRBV5-4 and TRBJ2-1, with 9 bases that match TRBD2. V was pared by 4 bases and J by 7 bases, with 15 bases of the junction left unmatched. Germline CDR1 reads SGHNT; CDR2 reads YYREEE (reference sequence). This CDR3 region has 17 residues. For the CDR3, the DNA is TGTGCCAGCAGCCCGGACTGGCGGGAGGGTAAAAGAAATGAGCAGTTCTTC. This translates into CASSPDWREGKRNEQFF.

The chain links TRBV19 to TRBJ1-1, with D tentatively TRBD1 (5 bases). Germline V gene data show CDR1 as LNHDA and CDR2 as SQIVND (reference sequence). Trimming shortened V by 3 bases and J by 1 base, and 9 bases separated the two germline ends. The CDR3 covers 14 residues. The DNA of the CDR3 is TGTGCCAGTAGTATGGGCAGGGCGAACACTGAAGCTTTCTTT. It specifies CASSMGRANTEAFF.

A few counts support this clone. This sequence joins TRBV29-1 and TRBJ2-5; D remains ambiguous. Trimming left V 4 bases short and J 2 bases short, with 8 bases between. The CDR3 extends over 12 amino acids. Per germline, CDR1 SQVTM and CDR2 ANQGSEA. The CDR3 DNA sequence: TGCAGCGTTGCTGCGGCACAAGAGACCCAGTACTTC. The encoded protein is CSVAAAQETQYF.

The V gene is TRBV10-3, the J gene TRBJ1-3; no clear D gene. V was clipped by 2 bases and J by 3 bases, with 5 bases between them. Germline loops: CDR1 ENHRY, CDR2 SYGVKD. CDR3 size: 13 residues. CDR3 loop: CAISEQVGNTIYF. CDR3 DNA: TGTGCCATCAGTGAGCAGGTTGGAAACACCATATATTTT.

This clone was detected once. The rearrangement links TRBV18 to TRBJ2-1; the D gene is possibly TRBD2 (6 bases). Germline CDR1 reads KGHSH; CDR2 reads LQKENI. CDR3 size: 12 residues. Trimming pared 5 bases from V and 8 bases from J, leaving 10 bases between. The CDR3 DNA is TGTGCCAGCTCATCGCAGCGGGATGAGCAGTTCTTC. Amino acid sequence: CASSSQRDEQFF. Looking up the rest from reference TRBV18 and TRBJ2-1 gives the full variable domain: NAGVMQNPRHLVRRRGQEARLRCSPMKGHSHVYWYRQLPEEGLKFMVYLQKENIIDESGMPKERFSAEFPKEGPSILRIQQVVRGDSAAYFCASSSQRDEQFFGPGTRLTVL.

The chain has TRBV28 and TRBJ1-2; 9 bases fit TRBD1. The germline gives CDR1 MDHEN, CDR2 SYDVKM. V lost 5 bases and J lost 3; bases outside the gene matches: 4. The CDR3 is 14 residues long. CDR3 coding DNA: TGTGCCAGCAGTCTACAGGGGGCGGACTATGGCTACACCTTC. It yields the protein CASSLQGADYGYTF.